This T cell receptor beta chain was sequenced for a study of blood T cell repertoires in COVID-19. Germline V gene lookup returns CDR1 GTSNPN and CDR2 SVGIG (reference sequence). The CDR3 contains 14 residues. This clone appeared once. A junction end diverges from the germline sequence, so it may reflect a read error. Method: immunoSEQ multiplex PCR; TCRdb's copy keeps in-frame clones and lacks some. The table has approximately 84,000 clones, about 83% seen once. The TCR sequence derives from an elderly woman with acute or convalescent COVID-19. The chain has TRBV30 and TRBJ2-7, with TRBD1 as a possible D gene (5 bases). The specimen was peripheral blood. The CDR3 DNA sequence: TGTGCCTGGTGTGTATTGGCTACCTCAGGGGAGCAGTACTTC. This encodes CAWCVLATSGEQYF.